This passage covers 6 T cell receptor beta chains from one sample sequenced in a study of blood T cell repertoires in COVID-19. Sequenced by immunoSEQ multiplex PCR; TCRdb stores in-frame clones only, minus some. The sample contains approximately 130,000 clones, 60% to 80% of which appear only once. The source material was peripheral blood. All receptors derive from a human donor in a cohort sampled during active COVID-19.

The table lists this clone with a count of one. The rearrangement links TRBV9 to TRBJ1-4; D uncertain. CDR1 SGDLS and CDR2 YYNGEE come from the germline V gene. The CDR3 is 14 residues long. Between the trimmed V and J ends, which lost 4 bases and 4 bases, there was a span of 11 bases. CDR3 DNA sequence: TGTGCCAGCAGCTCCCGCGGGGATAATGAAAAACTGTTTTTT. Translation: CASSSRGDNEKLFF.

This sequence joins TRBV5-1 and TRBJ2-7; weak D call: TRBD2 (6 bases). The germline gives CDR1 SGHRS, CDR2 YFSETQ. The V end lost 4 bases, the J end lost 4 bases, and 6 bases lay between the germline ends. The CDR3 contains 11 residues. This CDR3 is CASSRGYEQYF. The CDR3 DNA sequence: TGCGCCAGCAGCCGGGGGTACGAGCAGTACTTC.

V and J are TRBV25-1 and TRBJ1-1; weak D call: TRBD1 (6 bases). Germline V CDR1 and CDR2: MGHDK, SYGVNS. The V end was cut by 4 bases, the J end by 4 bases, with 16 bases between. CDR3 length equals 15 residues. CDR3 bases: TGTGCCAGCAGTGCCCTACAGGGTGGGGGCACTGAAGCTTTCTTT. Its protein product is CASSALQGGGTEAFF.

The DNA for the CDR3 is TGTGCCAGCATTTTCCGCCGGGACAGGGGTCCCGAGCAGTACTTC. Protein sequence: CASIFRRDRGPEQYF. The V call is TRBV6-5, the J call TRBJ2-7, with 10 bases aligning to TRBD1. V lost 7 bases, J lost 6 bases, and 12 bases stayed unmatched. The germline V gene encodes CDR1 MNHEY and CDR2 SVGAGI. The CDR3 has 15 amino acids.

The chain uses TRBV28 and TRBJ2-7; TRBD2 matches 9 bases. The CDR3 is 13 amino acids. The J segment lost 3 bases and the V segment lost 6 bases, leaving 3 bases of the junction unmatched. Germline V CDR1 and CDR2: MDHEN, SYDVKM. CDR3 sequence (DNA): TGTGCCAGCAGGGGGACTAGCATCTACGAGCAGTACTTC. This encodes CASRGTSIYEQYF. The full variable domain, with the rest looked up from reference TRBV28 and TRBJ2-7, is DVKVTQSSRYLVKRTGEKVFLECVQDMDHENMFWYRQDPGLGLRLIYFSYDVKMKEKGDIPEGYSVSREKKERFSLILESASTNQTSMYLCASRGTSIYEQYFGPGTRLTVT.

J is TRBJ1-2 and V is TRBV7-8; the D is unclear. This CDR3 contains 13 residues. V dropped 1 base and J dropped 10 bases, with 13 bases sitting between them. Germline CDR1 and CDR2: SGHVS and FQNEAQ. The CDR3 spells CASSLVMGMDYTF. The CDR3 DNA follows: TGTGCCAGCAGCTTAGTAATGGGCATGGACTACACCTTC.